A single sample gave rise to the 32 T cell receptor beta chains below, sequenced in a study of T cell repertoires in cytomegalovirus infection. TCRdb independently ran MiXCR on the reads; one entry per CDR3 protein. The sample has roughly 640,000 distinct CDR3 sequences, around 24% seen once; the top ten hold 8%. The specimen was CD8+ T cells from PBMCs. These TCRs come from a human donor in good health (CMV status not recorded). Some clones in this sample may be carry-over from other donors' samples.

In regard to this clonotype: A much larger clonotype is one base distant, so this may be a read error. The rearrangement links TRBV7-9 to TRBJ2-3; a possible D gene is TRBD2 (5 bases). This CDR3 is 14 amino acids long. V was clipped by 10 bases and J by 4 bases, with 18 bases between them. Germline CDR1 SEHNR, CDR2 FQNEAQ (reference sequence). The CDR3, as DNA: TGTGCCATCTTTCAGCGGATGGGATCAGATACGCAGTATTTT. Its translation: CAIFQRMGSDTQYF. The full variable domain, in which reference TRBV7-9 and TRBJ2-3 provide the parts outside the CDR3, is DTGVSQNPRHKITKRGQNVTFRCDPISEHNRLYWYRQTLGQGPEFLTYFQNEAQLEKSRLLSDRFSAERPKGSFSTLEIQRTEQGDSAMYLCAIFQRMGSDTQYFGPGTRLTVL.

This clonotype was found a few times. Written as DNA, the CDR3 is TGTGCCAGGGGGCCCGGGGCCGGGGAGACCCAGTACTTC. Amino acids: CARGPGAGETQYF. The chain joins TRBV2 to TRBJ2-5; D may be TRBD1 or TRBD2 (5 bases each). Germline CDR1 and CDR2: SNHLY and FYNNEI. V was cut by 9 bases and J by 5 bases, with 16 bases left in between. CDR3 size: 13 residues.

This clonotype was picked up a small number of times. The rearrangement joins TRBV4-2 to TRBJ2-7, with D perhaps matching TRBD1 (5 bases). The germline V gene has CDR1 LGHNA and CDR2 YNFKEQ. The CDR3 length is 15 residues. The V end lost 0 bases, the J end lost 3 bases, and 12 bases lay between the germline ends. In DNA, the CDR3 is TGTGCCAGCAGCCAAGACGCCGGACACCACTACGAGCAGTACGTC. This sequence encodes CASSQDAGHHYEQYV.

The chain couples TRBV28 to TRBJ2-1; no firm D call. Trimming removed 3 bases at V and 2 bases at J, with 11 bases between. Germline CDR1 and CDR2: MDHEN and SYDVKM. This CDR3 contains 15 residues. CDR3 loop: CASSLDNPPYNEQFF. The CDR3 nucleotides are TGTGCCAGCAGTTTGGATAATCCCCCCTACAATGAGCAGTTCTTC.

This clonotype was detected a few times. The chain recombines TRBV27 with TRBJ2-3, with 8 bases lining up with TRBD2. The V gene's germline CDR1 is MNHEY and CDR2 SMNVEV (reference sequence). V lost 3 bases and J lost 2; bases outside the gene matches: 4. CDR3 length: 15 residues. The CDR3 nucleotides read TGTGCCAGCAGTTTCCCAGGACTAGCCACAGATACGCAGTATTTT. Translating it yields CASSFPGLATDTQYF.

This clonotype was counted a few times. The chain carries TRBV12-3 or TRBV12-4 and TRBJ2-5, with 10 bases aligning to TRBD1. This CDR3 has 15 amino acids. V lost 7 bases and J lost 3; bases outside the gene matches: 8. The CDR3: CASTHTGTGEETQYF. The DNA of the CDR3 is TGTGCCAGCACCCATACCGGGACAGGGGAAGAGACCCAGTACTTC.

This clonotype was seen at least ten times. This sequence joins TRBV7-6 and TRBJ2-4, with 10 bases identical to TRBD2. The CDR3 length is 16 residues. The J segment lost 0 bases and the V segment lost 3 bases, leaving 2 bases of the junction unmatched. Germline V gene lookup returns CDR1 SGHVS and CDR2 FNYEAQ. CDR3 loop: CASSLERGGAKNIQYF. In DNA, the CDR3 is TGTGCCAGCAGCTTGGAGCGGGGGGGAGCCAAAAACATTCAGTACTTC.

J is TRBJ2-2 and V is TRBV28; no definite D call. V lost 8 bases and J lost 2, with 3 bases in between. CDR3 length equals 11 residues. The germline gives CDR1 MDHEN, CDR2 SYDVKM. CDR3 region: CASYNTGELFF. The CDR3 nucleotides read TGTGCCAGCTACAACACCGGGGAGCTGTTTTTT.

Remarks on this clonotype: A much more abundant neighbour one base away suggests this may be a read error. The chain combines TRBV7-9 with TRBJ2-7; unclear D gene. From germline, CDR1 is SEHNR and CDR2 FQNEAQ (reference sequence). The CDR3 is 12 amino acids. CDR3 protein: CVSSTASYEQYF. The CDR3 nucleotides are TGTGTCAGCTCGACGGCCTCCTACGAGCAGTACTTC.

This clonotype was recorded at least ten times. This chain uses TRBV7-8 with TRBJ2-2, with TRBD2 matching over 8 bases. Germline lookup yields CDR1 SGHVS and CDR2 FQNEAQ. The CDR3 runs to 17 residues. V shed 5 bases, J shed 1 base, and the junction held 9 bases outside the gene matches. The CDR3 sequence: CASSGAPSGWNTGELFF. The DNA for the CDR3 is TGTGCCAGCAGCGGAGCCCCTAGCGGGTGGAACACCGGGGAGCTGTTTTTT.

This clonotype came up a few times. The rearrangement joins TRBV6-5 to TRBJ1-1; possibly TRBD1 for D (6 bases). The CDR3 runs 13 residues. V was clipped by 3 bases and J by 6 bases, with 11 bases between them. CDR1 is MNHEY, CDR2 SVGAGI, per germline. CDR3 loop: CASSYLEGAEAFF. The DNA for the CDR3 is TGTGCCAGCAGTTATCTCGAGGGGGCTGAAGCTTTCTTT.

This clonotype was picked up many times. This sequence joins TRBV10-3 and TRBJ2-7; perhaps TRBD1 as D (5 bases). The CDR3 is 12 residues long. Germline V gene lookup returns CDR1 ENHRY and CDR2 SYGVKD. Trimming shortened V by 7 bases and J by 5 bases, and 12 bases separated the two germline ends. The CDR3 nucleotides read TGTGCCATCACCCCCATAGGGGACGAGCAGTACGTC. Translating it yields CAITPIGDEQYV.

V and J are TRBV7-6 and TRBJ1-1; tentatively, D is TRBD1 (5 bases). V was pared by 8 bases and J by 10 bases, with 20 bases between. From germline, CDR1 is SGHVS and CDR2 FNYEAQ. The CDR3 has 13 residues. The CDR3 sequence is CASALDIKEGAFF. The CDR3 DNA is TGTGCCAGCGCCTTGGACATAAAGGAGGGAGCTTTCTTT.

V gene TRBV5-4 combines with J gene TRBJ2-5; D is undetermined. CDR1 is SGHNT and CDR2 is YYREEE in the germline V gene (reference sequence). The CDR3 is 13 residues long. V was cut by 10 bases and J by 2 bases, with 15 bases left in between. The CDR3 region is CAAKGSPQETQYF. CDR3 DNA: TGTGCCGCCAAAGGGTCCCCTCAAGAGACCCAGTACTTC.

V gene TRBV7-9 combines with J gene TRBJ1-1, with 7 bases lining up with TRBD1. Germline V CDR1 and CDR2: SEHNR, FQNEAQ (reference sequence). The CDR3 runs to 13 residues. V lost 7 bases to trimming and J lost 4 bases; unmatched junction nucleotides: 6. The CDR3 coding sequence is TGTGCCAGCATCGACAGGGTAGGCACTGAAGCTTTCTTT. Translated, it gives CASIDRVGTEAFF.

This clonotype was counted between two and nine times. CDR3: CASSYPGRPNTQYF. Written as DNA, the CDR3 is TGTGCCAGCAGTTATCCTGGCAGGCCGAATACCCAGTACTTC. V usage is TRBV25-1 and J usage is TRBJ2-5, with D uncertain. The CDR3 is made up of 14 amino acids. V was trimmed by 5 bases and J by 8 bases, leaving 18 bases between them. CDR1 MGHDK and CDR2 SYGVNS come from the germline V gene.

This clonotype occurred a few times. The chain has TRBV20-1 and TRBJ1-3; 10 bases are a match to TRBD1. With V trimmed by 1 base and J by 7 bases, 4 bases remained unmatched. The CDR3 runs 14 residues. From germline, CDR1 is DFQATT and CDR2 SNEGSKA (reference sequence). The CDR3 sequence is CSARAGQGFNTIYF. In DNA, the CDR3 is TGCAGTGCTAGAGCGGGACAGGGGTTCAACACCATATATTTT.

To note about this clonotype: A much larger clone differs by one base, so this may be a read error. The V gene is TRBV7-6, the J gene TRBJ2-1; D might be TRBD2 (5 bases). The CDR3 has 12 residues. Germline V lookup: CDR1 SGHVS, CDR2 FNYEAQ. CDR3 sequence (DNA): TGTACCAGCAGCGAAGGACTGAATGAGCAGTTCTTC. Its protein product is CTSSEGLNEQFF. Looking up the rest from reference TRBV7-6 and TRBJ2-1 gives the full variable domain: GAGVSQSPRYKVTKRGQDVALRCDPISGHVSLYWYRQALGQGPEFLTYFNYEAQQDKSGLPNDRFSAERPEGSISTLTIQRTEQRDSAMYRCTSSEGLNEQFFGPGTRLTVL.

The V gene is TRBV7-3, the J gene TRBJ2-3; 8 positions agree with TRBD2. There are 16 residues in the CDR3. Germline CDR1 SGHTA, CDR2 FQGTGA. V gave up 5 bases and J gave up 2 bases; unmatched junction bases: 9. CDR3: CASSQKLADSTDTQYF. DNA for the CDR3: TGTGCCAGCAGCCAGAAACTAGCGGATTCCACAGATACGCAGTATTTT.

This chain links TRBV12-3 or TRBV12-4 with TRBJ2-7, with D possibly TRBD1 on 6 matching bases. V was pared by 7 bases and J by 4 bases, with 17 bases between. The CDR3 runs 14 residues. CDR3 in DNA: TGTGCCAGCAACCCGACAGGCTTAGGGTACGAGCAGTACTTC. This gives the protein CASNPTGLGYEQYF.

This rearrangement joins TRBV20-1 to TRBJ2-1, with TRBD1 matching 9 bases. The germline V gene has CDR1 DFQATT and CDR2 SNEGSKA (reference sequence). The junction had 10 bases not matched to a gene; V was cut back by 3 bases and J by 4 bases. CDR3 size: 16 residues. The CDR3 DNA follows: TGCAGTGCTAGTTCCCCGGACAGGGGCATTTACAATGAGCAGTTCTTC. This gives the protein CSASSPDRGIYNEQFF.

The V and J genes are TRBV5-6 and TRBJ2-3; D unresolved. The CDR3 is 12 amino acids. Trimming cost V 4 bases and J 7 bases, with 10 bases left between them. Germline loops: CDR1 SGHDT, CDR2 YYEEEE. CDR3 amino acids: CASSLPTHTQYF. The CDR3 DNA is TGTGCCAGCAGCCTCCCAACGCATACGCAGTATTTT. The variable domain in full, with the rest retrieved from reference TRBV5-6 and TRBJ2-3, is DAGVTQSPTHLIKTRGQQVTLRCSPKSGHDTVSWYQQALGQGPQFIFQYYEEEERQRGNFPDRFSGHQFPNYSSELNVNALLLGDSALYLCASSLPTHTQYFGPGTRLTVL.

The CDR3 is CSAPTRAGRLYNEQFF. The DNA of the CDR3 is TGCAGTGCCCCCACCCGCGCGGGGCGCTTGTACAATGAGCAGTTCTTC. V is TRBV20-1 and J is TRBJ2-1, with D perhaps TRBD2 (6 bases). There are 16 residues in the CDR3. V lost 6 bases, J lost 4 bases, and 22 bases lay in between. Looked up from germline, CDR1 is DFQATT and CDR2 is SNEGSKA (reference sequence).

Ten or more counts support this clonotype. The CDR3 loop is CASSLEVSSGEQFF. CDR3 sequence (DNA): TGTGCCAGCAGCTTAGAAGTGAGTAGCGGGGAGCAGTTCTTC. V usage is TRBV7-6 and J usage is TRBJ2-1, with TRBD2 identical over 7 bases. CDR3 size: 14 residues. Per germline, CDR1 SGHVS and CDR2 FNYEAQ. V trimming: 1 base; J trimming: 10 bases; junction bases outside the gene matches: 7. Combining the CDR3 with reference TRBV7-6 and TRBJ2-1 gives the whole variable domain GAGVSQSPRYKVTKRGQDVALRCDPISGHVSLYWYRQALGQGPEFLTYFNYEAQQDKSGLPNDRFSAERPEGSISTLTIQRTEQRDSAMYRCASSLEVSSGEQFFGPGTRLTVL.

This chain links TRBV9 with TRBJ1-2; D perhaps matches TRBD1 (5 bases). The CDR3 sequence is 16 residues long. Germline assignment: CDR1 SGDLS and CDR2 YYNGEE. V lost 3 bases, J lost 5 bases, and 20 bases lay in between. CDR3 DNA sequence: TGTGCCAGCAGCGGCGGGACGAAGGGTGTCCTGTATGGCTACACCTTC. It specifies CASSGGTKGVLYGYTF.

This clonotype occurred a few times. V and J are TRBV28 and TRBJ2-3, with D possibly matching TRBD2 (6 bases). The ends were cut back, 2 bases at V and 6 bases at J, with 21 bases in the middle. The CDR3 contains 17 residues. Germline V gene lookup returns CDR1 MDHEN and CDR2 SYDVKM. The CDR3 DNA sequence: TGTGCCAGCAGTTTAAGAGCCGGGGGACGAGGTGGCGATACGCAGTATTTT. Residues: CASSLRAGGRGGDTQYF.

Regarding this clonotype: This may stem from a read error, because a much larger clone lies one nucleotide away. The rearrangement links TRBV6-1 to TRBJ2-1; maybe TRBD2 (5 bases). CDR3 length: 20 residues. Germline CDR1 MNHNS, CDR2 SASEGT. CDR3 loop: CASSYLARGVRRGTYNEQLF. Here the CDR3 DNA reads TGTGCCAGCAGTTACTTAGCACGGGGAGTCCGCCGTGGCACCTACAATGAGCAGCTCTTC.

This clonotype has a count of ten or more. The J gene is TRBJ2-2, the V gene TRBV7-8, with D perhaps being TRBD1 or TRBD2 (5 bases each). The CDR3 is made up of 17 amino acids. Germline V gene lookup returns CDR1 SGHVS and CDR2 FQNEAQ. Trimming pared 1 base from V and 1 base from J, leaving 13 bases between. The CDR3 protein is CASSLGWGRGNTGELFF. The CDR3, as DNA: TGTGCCAGCAGCTTAGGGTGGGGGAGAGGGAACACCGGGGAGCTGTTTTTT.

J is TRBJ1-2 and V is TRBV20-1; no definite D call. V dropped 2 bases and J dropped 3 bases, with 13 bases sitting between them. This CDR3 is built from 14 residues. CDR1 and CDR2 from the germline V gene are DFQATT and SNEGSKA (reference sequence). Here the CDR3 DNA reads TGCAGTGCTAGAATATACATGGGCGACTATGGCTACACCTTC. Protein sequence: CSARIYMGDYGYTF.

This clonotype was recorded at least ten times. The chain carries TRBV28 and TRBJ1-1; 9 positions match TRBD1. Trimming at V came to 6 bases and at J to 6 bases, leaving 11 bases not matched to a gene. The CDR3 contains 15 residues. Germline lookup yields CDR1 MDHEN and CDR2 SYDVKM. The CDR3 loop is CASSEGQGRLSEAFF. The CDR3 nucleotides read TGTGCCAGCAGCGAGGGACAGGGAAGATTGTCTGAAGCTTTCTTT. Looking up the rest from reference TRBV28 and TRBJ1-1 gives the full variable domain: DVKVTQSSRYLVKRTGEKVFLECVQDMDHENMFWYRQDPGLGLRLIYFSYDVKMKEKGDIPEGYSVSREKKERFSLILESASTNQTSMYLCASSEGQGRLSEAFFGQGTRLTVV.

This clonotype showed up just a few times. This sequence joins TRBV20-1 and TRBJ2-3; 7 bases align to TRBD1. Germline lookup yields CDR1 DFQATT and CDR2 SNEGSKA (reference sequence). V shed 5 bases and J 3 bases; nucleotides not matched to a gene: 11. The CDR3 has 15 residues. As DNA, the CDR3 is TGCAGTGCTCGCCAGGGGGTTTGGAATACAGATACGCAGTATTTT. Translating gives CSARQGVWNTDTQYF.

This clonotype came up a few times. V gene TRBV28 combines with J gene TRBJ2-3, with 7 bases fitting TRBD2. After removal of 3 bases from V and 3 bases from J, the junction contained 6 bases not matched to a gene. The germline CDR1 and CDR2 sequences are MDHEN and SYDVKM. CDR3 length: 15 residues. The CDR3 DNA follows: TGTGCCAGCAGTTTCCGGTCCGGGAGGACAGATACGCAGTATTTT. This encodes CASSFRSGRTDTQYF. The complete variable domain, with remaining parts taken from reference TRBV28 and TRBJ2-3, reads DVKVTQSSRYLVKRTGEKVFLECVQDMDHENMFWYRQDPGLGLRLIYFSYDVKMKEKGDIPEGYSVSREKKERFSLILESASTNQTSMYLCASSFRSGRTDTQYFGPGTRLTVL.